The following is a T cell receptor (beta chain) sequence with its context. The clone's antigen remains unknown. The read stops 3 residues short of the end of the CDR3; the missing end is completed from the germline J gene. The immunoSEQ assay used multiplex PCR to amplify TCR beta CDR3 regions from an average of approximately 1,300 ng of genomic DNA per sample. To correct primer bias, the assay used a complete synthetic TCR repertoire to set an amplification baseline. Amplicons were sequenced on the Illumina platform. Regarding the original processing steps: Sequence errors were corrected by clustering with frequency ratios and a modified nearest-neighbor algorithm, and the sequences were then analyzed in the immunoSEQ Analyzer using IMGT gene definitions. TCR richness and evenness were averaged over 20 rarefaction repeats at each rarefaction depth, excluding samples with fewer sequences than the depth. Wilcoxon rank sum tests with FDR correction were used to compare V, D and J gene relative abundances between the groups. An intraclass correlation of approximately 96% for TCR richness and an average of around 71% across some 69 gene segments were obtained from the blinded duplicates. Sourced from immuneACCESS, this table was stored by TCRdb with only in-frame sequences that have V and J called. A share of the clones is absent; for the studies checked, an unresolved V gene accounts for under half, and the remainder has no known explanation. V and J calls and clone size are as listed in that table; D and trimming were resolved from the DNA. The sample's table covers tens of thousands of clones. The ten largest clonotypes hold less than 4% of the sample.

Relative to germline, V is 1 base shorter and J is 1 base shorter, with 5 bases between their ends. The CDR3 sequence holds 13 residues, the cysteine and phenylalanine included. Only the CDR3 bases that were read are kept: 30 of them, in frame from base 1. The germline V gene (reference sequence) sets CDR1 to GTSNPN and CDR2 to SVGIG. This sample is part of a study of T cells in women clearing cervical HPV infection (dated by TCRdb to about 2018). Regarding the study in general: The cases were 20 to 25 women with histologically confirmed HPV16-related CIN3 or worse, and 2 of these cases were invasive cancers. Nested within Costa Rica's Guanacaste HPV Natural History Study, an exploratory proof-of-principle case-control study compared TCR repertoires across cervical HPV16 outcomes. Cases and controls were matched on age within five years and on year of sample collection. The parent cohort enrolled roughly 10,000 women aged 18 or older in Guanacaste, Costa Rica, during about 1992 to 1995 and followed them for more than 6 years. Blood from cases was collected at the visit at which the lesion was first identified, whereas blood from controls was collected once infection was no longer detected. Because only a few women had HLA typing data, the possibility that HLA type acted as a confounder could not be ruled out. Median age was 34 years in cases versus just over 37 in controls, and baseline characteristics did not differ significantly. Five blinded duplicates per group were added as quality controls, giving some 60 samples: approximately 50 participants and approximately ten replicates. Among cases, blood sampling came a median of approximately 150 days after lesion detection, with an interquartile range of about 85 to 220 days. The controls were over 20 women whose single incident HPV16 infection cleared within 12 months with no development of precancer or cancer. The investigation overall reported the following: Because of the cross-sectional design, the study could not determine whether the associations came before infection or resulted from infection, and neither effector/memory subsets nor HPV-specific T cells were isolated. Because the number of T cells in each sample was unknown, differences in richness could reflect differing T-cell content rather than repertoire biology. TRBV6-7 relative abundance was lower in cases than in controls (roughly 0.12% versus 0.15%; Bonferroni P = 0.0008). CIN3+ cases had significantly higher TCR repertoire richness than controls across sequencing depths, but evenness did not differ between the groups. Cases were distinguished from controls with an estimated AUC of over 0.75 by random forest classifiers combining richness and V gene abundances.

Every participant had a single incident cervical HPV16 infection, and women with prevalent HPV16 infections were excluded. Cervical HPV DNA was detected by MY09/MY11 PCR and genotyped by dot-blot hybridization. Approximately 16 mL of heparinized blood were centrifuged, and the buffy coat was aliquoted, frozen at -30°C, then stored at -80°C. Genomic DNA was extracted from buffy coat specimens using QIAGEN kits. The chain is made from TRBV30 and TRBJ1-5, with no confident D gene call. The TCR comes from a woman between 18 and 70 years old with a cervical HPV16 infection that either progressed to CIN3+ or cleared (not recorded which). Material: blood buffy coat. CDR3 bases read: TGTGCCTGGAGTGAGGGCAGCAATCAGCCC. It translates to CAWSEGSNQP. The whole CDR3 protein reads CAWSEGSNQPQHF.